These 13 T cell receptor beta chains came from one sample sequenced in a study of blood T cells in healthy people across ages. Alongside a J-beta primer mix, a sample-barcoded 5' primer served in a second PCR lasting roughly 7 to 11 cycles. TCRdb fed the 5' RACE reads into MiXCR, producing one record per CDR3 protein. The profile shows 250,000 to 300,000 distinct CDR3 sequences, roughly 27% of them singletons. The sequencing input was blood. These receptors were taken from a woman in her 70s in good health.

This clonotype was detected many times. The genes are TRBV20-1 and TRBJ2-5; 7 bases line up with TRBD2. The CDR3 is 12 residues long. Trimming took 6 bases from V and 5 from J; bases not matched to a gene: 6. Germline V gene lookup returns CDR1 DFQATT and CDR2 SNEGSKA (reference sequence). Written as DNA, the CDR3 is TGCAGTGCCGGGGAGGGCAAGGAGACCCAGTACTTC. The encoded protein is CSAGEGKETQYF.

This clonotype was detected only a few times. This chain links TRBV5-6 with TRBJ2-1; 9 bases map to TRBD1. The V segment lost 2 bases and the J segment 6 bases; nucleotides outside the gene matches: 9. The CDR3 runs to 16 residues. Germline V gives CDR1 SGHDT, CDR2 YYEEEE. The CDR3 spells CASSLDSGQGGNEQFF. The CDR3, as DNA: TGTGCCAGCAGCTTAGATTCGGGACAGGGAGGCAATGAGCAGTTCTTC.

This clonotype was picked up a small number of times. The chain links TRBV4-2 to TRBJ2-7, with TRBD1 matching over 7 bases. Germline V CDR1 and CDR2: LGHNA, YNFKEQ. CDR3 length: 12 amino acids. The junction had 2 bases not matched to a gene; V was cut back by 2 bases and J by 7 bases. CDR3: CASSQPGGEQYF. The CDR3 bases are TGTGCCAGCAGCCAACCAGGGGGAGAGCAGTACTTC.

V gene TRBV5-1 combines with J gene TRBJ2-2; D uncertain. The CDR3 is 15 residues long. The germline V gene has CDR1 SGHRS and CDR2 YFSETQ. V lost 0 bases and J lost 1, with 7 bases in between. For the CDR3, the DNA is TGCGCCAGCAGCTTGGCCCCGGGGAACACCGGGGAGCTGTTTTTT. Translated, it gives CASSLAPGNTGELFF.

This clonotype has a handful of counts. The CDR3, as DNA: TGTGCCAGCTCATCATGGACTACTGAGACCCAGTACTTC. As protein: CASSSWTTETQYF. The chain recombines TRBV18 with TRBJ2-1; D possibly corresponds to TRBD2 (6 bases). The J call may be mistaken, given a closer DNA end match to TRBJ2-5. The CDR3 runs to 13 residues. Looked up from germline, CDR1 is KGHSH and CDR2 is LQKENI.

V is TRBV7-2 and J is TRBJ1-5; unclear D gene. V lost 7 bases and J lost 3, with 13 bases in between. The CDR3 runs to 14 residues. Germline V gene sequence: CDR1 SGHTA, CDR2 FQGNSA. In DNA, the CDR3 is TGTGCCAGCACCCGTGGCGCGGACAATCAGCCCCAGCATTTT. The encoded protein is CASTRGADNQPQHF.

This clonotype was counted only a few times. The chain employs TRBV15 and TRBJ1-2; possible D gene TRBD1, 6 bases. Trimming left V 3 bases short and J 2 bases short, with 10 bases between. This CDR3 spans 14 amino acids. The germline V gene has CDR1 LNHNV and CDR2 YYDKDF (reference sequence). The CDR3 DNA sequence: TGTGCCACCAGCAGGGGCGGGACAAACTATGGCTACACCTTC. Its translation: CATSRGGTNYGYTF.

This clonotype was picked up a small number of times. This chain connects TRBV12-3 or TRBV12-4 to TRBJ2-1; no firm D call. This CDR3 has 14 amino acids. Trimming shortened V by 5 bases and J by 2 bases, and 10 bases separated the two germline ends. In DNA form, the CDR3 reads TGTGCCAGCAGTCCCATCATCCCCTACAATGAGCAGTTCTTC. This codes for CASSPIIPYNEQFF.

This chain uses TRBV7-8 with TRBJ1-2, with D perhaps matching TRBD1 (6 bases). V was shortened by 3 bases and J by 1 base, with 18 bases between the two germline ends. This CDR3 has 17 amino acids. Germline V gene sequence: CDR1 SGHVS, CDR2 FQNEAQ. The CDR3 coding sequence is TGTGCCAGCAGCTTCGTCCAGGGGCAAATTCTTAACTATGGCTACACCTTC. This gives the protein CASSFVQGQILNYGYTF.

The rearrangement uses TRBV20-1 and TRBJ2-5; a possible D gene is TRBD2 (7 bases). The end of the DNA fits TRBJ2-1 better, so the J call may be wrong. Germline lookup yields CDR1 DFQATT and CDR2 SNEGSKA (reference sequence). This CDR3 region has 15 residues. The CDR3 DNA sequence: TGCAGTGCTCAAAAGGGGGTGAGCGGGAATAATGAGCAGTTCTTC. Translating it yields CSAQKGVSGNNEQFF.

This chain links TRBV20-1 with TRBJ2-1, with 10 bases identical to TRBD2. The germline CDR1 and CDR2 sequences are DFQATT and SNEGSKA (reference sequence). V gave up 0 bases and J gave up 6 bases; unmatched junction bases: 2. The CDR3 totals 14 residues. The CDR3 nucleotides read TGCAGTGCTAGAGATCCTAGCGGGAGCAATGAGCAGTTCTTC. Translated, it gives CSARDPSGSNEQFF.

CDR3 sequence (DNA): TGTGCCAGCAGTGGTGACGCCCACGTCCTGACTTTC. Translation gives CASSGDAHVLTF. The chain combines TRBV28 with TRBJ2-6; D not certain. With 5 bases removed from V and 11 bases from J, the gap between germline ends came to 10 bases. Per germline, CDR1 MDHEN and CDR2 SYDVKM. The CDR3 is 12 residues long.

This clonotype was detected a few times. The chain joins TRBV7-9 to TRBJ2-1, with 8 bases that match TRBD2. J gave up 7 bases and V 2 bases, and 10 bases lay outside the gene matches. This CDR3 contains 16 residues. Germline CDR1 SEHNR, CDR2 FQNEAQ (reference sequence). CDR3 DNA: TGTGCCAGCAGCTTATCCGGGACTAGGAAAGAGAATGAGCAGTTCTTC. The encoded protein is CASSLSGTRKENEQFF.